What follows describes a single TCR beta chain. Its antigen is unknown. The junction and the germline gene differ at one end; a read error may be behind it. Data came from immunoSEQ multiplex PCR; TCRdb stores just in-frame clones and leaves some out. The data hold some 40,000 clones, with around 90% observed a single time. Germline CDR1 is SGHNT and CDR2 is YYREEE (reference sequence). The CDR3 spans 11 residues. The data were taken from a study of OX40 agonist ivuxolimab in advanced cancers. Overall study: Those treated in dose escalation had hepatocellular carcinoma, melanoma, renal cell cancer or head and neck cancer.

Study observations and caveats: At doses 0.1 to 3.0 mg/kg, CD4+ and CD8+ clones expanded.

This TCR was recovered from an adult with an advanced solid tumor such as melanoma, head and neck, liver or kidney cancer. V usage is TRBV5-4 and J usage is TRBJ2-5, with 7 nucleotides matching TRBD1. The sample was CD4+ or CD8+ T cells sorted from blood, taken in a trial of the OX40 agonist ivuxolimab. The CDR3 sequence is CASSVDREENF. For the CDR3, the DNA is TGTGCCAGCAGCGTAGACAGGGAAGAAAACTTC.